The 5 T cell receptor beta chains in this list originate from one sample, sequenced in a study of identical twins. Each CDR3 protein is one row after TCRdb ran MiXCR on the 5' RACE reads. The sample consists of roughly 1.6 million distinct CDR3 sequences, about 31% of them appearing once. The source material was cord blood. These receptors were collected from a newborn girl in good health.

As to this clonotype: A read error may explain this, as a much larger clone is one base away. The gene calls are TRBV12-3 or TRBV12-4 and TRBJ2-1, with D possibly being TRBD2 (6 bases). With the DNA end fitting TRBJ2-7 better, the J assignment may be wrong. The CDR3 has 17 residues. The CDR3 reads CASSLAWGLSSYNEQYF. The CDR3 DNA reads as TGTGCCAGCAGTTTAGCGTGGGGACTTAGCTCCTACAATGAGCAGTACTTC.

The chain has TRBV30 and TRBJ1-1; D is possibly TRBD1 (6 bases). The CDR3 runs to 14 residues. CDR1 and CDR2 (germline): GTSNPN, SVGIG (reference sequence). V shed 1 base and J shed 1 base, with 10 bases lying between them. CDR3 in DNA: TGTGCCTGGAGTGCAGGACAGCCGAACACTGAAGCTTTCTTT. Encoded protein: CAWSAGQPNTEAFF.

This clonotype occurred a few times. V usage is TRBV9 and J usage is TRBJ2-3, with unresolved D. V dropped 0 bases and J dropped 6 bases, with 17 bases sitting between them. The germline CDR1 and CDR2 sequences are SGDLS and YYNGEE. The CDR3 is made up of 16 amino acids. CDR3 nucleotide sequence: TGTGCCAGCAGCGTAGATTTCCCGGCCGCCGGGGATACGCAGTATTTT. Residues: CASSVDFPAAGDTQYF.

Many counts were recorded for this clonotype. The chain joins TRBV7-2 to TRBJ2-3, with TRBD2 matching over 12 bases. V lost 0 bases and J lost 7; bases outside the gene matches: 14. CDR1 and CDR2 from the germline V gene are SGHTA and FQGNSA. This CDR3 spans 19 amino acids. Here the CDR3 reads CASSLADRLTSGGTHTQYF. The CDR3 DNA follows: TGTGCCAGCAGCTTAGCCGACAGGTTAACTAGCGGGGGGACACATACGCAGTATTTT. The variable domain in full, completed from reference TRBV7-2 and TRBJ2-3, reads GAGVSQSPSNKVTEKGKDVELRCDPISGHTALYWYRQSLGQGLEFLIYFQGNSAPDKSGLPSDRFSAERTGGSVSTLTIQRTQQEDSAVYLCASSLADRLTSGGTHTQYFGPGTRLTVL.

This chain joins TRBV20-1 and TRBJ2-1; 8 bases map to TRBD2. V dropped 1 base and J dropped 6; count of bases not matched to a gene: 8. The CDR3 contains 15 residues. CDR1 is DFQATT, CDR2 SNEGSKA, per germline (reference sequence). The CDR3 spells CSARVGGRRPNEQFF. In nucleotides, the CDR3 is TGCAGTGCTAGAGTGGGCGGGAGGCGTCCCAATGAGCAGTTCTTC.